This T cell receptor beta chain was identified in a study of neurological immune-mediated disorders. TCRdb reanalysed the 5' RACE reads using MiXCR and keeps one entry per CDR3 protein. The top ten hold roughly 15% of the sample, which has about 46,000 distinct CDR3 sequences, approximately 2.8% seen once. CDR1 and CDR2 (germline): DFQATT, SNEGSKA (reference sequence). Trimming cost V 4 bases and J 10 bases; bases outside gene matches: 10. The CDR3 runs 13 residues. This clonotype was detected many times. Its specificity is not known. Whole-study results and caveats: None of the CDR3 amino acid sequences in expanded clones turned up in more than one subject, which points to private repertoires in all groups. Clinical features showed no association with the multiple sclerosis repertoire cluster, and MRI features showed none either. Phylogenetic grouping placed 18 of 34 multiple sclerosis patients' repertoires in one related-CDR3 cluster, a possible signature.

The unsorted libraries were made from 2 million PBMCs kept at -80 C. This TCR derives from a woman aged 45-59 years with multiple sclerosis. V usage is TRBV20-1 and J usage is TRBJ1-1; 9 bases align to TRBD1. Specimen: PBMCs. CDR3 sequence reads: CSANTDTGGAAFF. The CDR3 DNA follows: TGCAGTGCTAACACGGACACAGGGGGCGCAGCTTTCTTT.